This record concerns one T cell receptor beta chain sequence. This clonotype was counted a few times. No antigen is known for it. Within one base of it there is no much larger clone, and no base qualities were kept. This entry is derived from a study of T-cell reconstitution after alpha-beta-depleted transplantation in children (dated by TCRdb to the mid-2010s). For context, the study as a whole: Using TCR repertoire profiling, the study followed T-cell immune reconstitution in a quantitative way in children after TCRalphabeta/CD19-depleted allogeneic hematopoietic cell transplantation.

The treatment or condition label corresponds to: allogeneic hematopoietic cell transplantation with graft depleted of TCRalphabeta T cells and CD19 B cells. The transplant recipients were children given TCRalphabeta/CD19-depleted allogeneic hematopoietic cell grafts. The library was prepared using PCR. Sequencing relied on an Illumina HiSeq 2500. Molecular barcoding was employed in the preparation of TCR libraries, with unique molecular identifiers being used to normalize TCRbeta repertoire quantification. Using fastp at Q25 and MiXCR, TCRdb reprocessed the public reads and kept productive beta chains. Each CDR3 protein appears once, grouped with its most common genes and DNA. The sample table contains 300,000 to 350,000 distinct CDR3 sequences; only one count was recorded for around 25% of them. 10% to 11% of the sample lies in the top ten. On the study overall, not on this receptor specifically: The apparently early alphabetaT-cell count recovery about two months after transplant was reportedly dependent on only several hundred rapidly expanded clones derived from non-depleted graft cells. In some patients, high TCRbeta diversity at day 60 was attributed to recipient T cells and intrathymic progenitors that had survived conditioning. Hyperexpanded clone frequencies declined over subsequent months; after one year, T-cell counts and TCRbeta diversity were mostly attributed to newly produced T cells.

Trimming at the junction amounts to 1 base on V and 8 bases on J, and the germline ends lie 12 bases apart. The CDR3 numbers 14 residues from cysteine through phenylalanine. Kept here is only the CDR3 DNA, which spans 42 bases and is read in frame from base 1. The chain is assembled from TRBV12-3 or TRBV12-4 and TRBJ2-4; 5 matching bases give a weak D call of TRBD2. The sequence came from a male patient younger than 18 who had a stem cell transplant for acute lymphoblastic leukemia, so the T cells may come from the graft donor. The sample here was PBMCs, mostly from graft donor cells, taken 180 days after TCRalphabeta/CD19-depleted stem cell transplant. The CDR3 has the sequence CASSLGGQWDIQYF. The base sequence is TGTGCCAGCAGTTTAGGCGGGCAGTGGGACATTCAGTACTTC.